This T cell receptor beta chain was obtained from a study of OX40 agonist ivuxolimab in advanced cancers. The overall study: Patients in dose escalation had liver, melanoma, kidney or head and neck cancers.

Study-level findings and limits: CD8+ T cells were the subset that, on average, had more expanded clones than CD4+. In a subset of nonresponders, normalized T-cell clonal expansion was also low.

As concerns this clone: What it recognizes is unknown.

Profiling relied on immunoSEQ multiplex PCR, and the TCRdb table lists in-frame clones only, not all of them. The table lists nearly 60,000 clones, over 75% of them singletons. Trimming removed 2 bases from V and 9 bases from J; junction bases left unmatched: 6. This CDR3 region has 14 residues. CDR1 SGHAT and CDR2 FQNNGV come from the germline V gene. This chain joins TRBV11-2 and TRBJ2-3; 9 bases map to TRBD1. The source was CD4+ or CD8+ T cells sorted from blood, collected in a trial of the OX40 agonist ivuxolimab. The TCR was taken from an adult with an advanced solid tumor such as melanoma, head and neck, liver or kidney cancer. Written as DNA, the CDR3 is TGTGCCAGCAGCTTATTGGGACAGGGTGTAACGCAGTATTTT. Translating it yields CASSLLGQGVTQYF.